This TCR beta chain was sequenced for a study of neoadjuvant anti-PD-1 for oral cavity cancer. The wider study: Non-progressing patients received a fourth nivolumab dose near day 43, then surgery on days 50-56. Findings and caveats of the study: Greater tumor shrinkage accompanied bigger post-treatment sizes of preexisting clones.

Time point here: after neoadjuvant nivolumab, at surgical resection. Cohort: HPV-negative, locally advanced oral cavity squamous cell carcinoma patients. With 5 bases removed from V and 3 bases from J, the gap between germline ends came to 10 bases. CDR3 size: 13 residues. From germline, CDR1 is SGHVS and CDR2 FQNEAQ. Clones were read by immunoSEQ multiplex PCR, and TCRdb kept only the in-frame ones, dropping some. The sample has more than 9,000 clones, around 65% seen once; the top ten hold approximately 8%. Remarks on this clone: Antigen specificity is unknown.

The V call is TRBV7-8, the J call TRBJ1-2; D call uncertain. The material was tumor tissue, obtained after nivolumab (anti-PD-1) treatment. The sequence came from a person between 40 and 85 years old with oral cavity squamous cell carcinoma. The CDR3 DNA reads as TGTGCCAGCAGCCCCTCCGGGGACTATGGCTACACCTTC. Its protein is CASSPSGDYGYTF.